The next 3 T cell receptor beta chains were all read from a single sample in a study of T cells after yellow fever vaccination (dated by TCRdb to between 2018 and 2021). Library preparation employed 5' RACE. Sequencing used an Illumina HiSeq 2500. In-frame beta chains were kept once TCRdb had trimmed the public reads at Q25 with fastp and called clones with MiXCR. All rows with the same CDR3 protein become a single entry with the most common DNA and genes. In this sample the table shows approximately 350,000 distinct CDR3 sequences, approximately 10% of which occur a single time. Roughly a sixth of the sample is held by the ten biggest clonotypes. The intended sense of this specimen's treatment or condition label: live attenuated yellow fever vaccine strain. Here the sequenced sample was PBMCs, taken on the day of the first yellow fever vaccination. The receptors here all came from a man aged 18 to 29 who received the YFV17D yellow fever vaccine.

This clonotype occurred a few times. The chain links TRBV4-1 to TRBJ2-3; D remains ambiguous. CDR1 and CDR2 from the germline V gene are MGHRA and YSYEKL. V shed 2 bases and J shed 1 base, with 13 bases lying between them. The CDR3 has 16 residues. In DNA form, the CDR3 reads TGCGCCAGCAGCCAATGGGTGGGAATACGCACAGATACGCAGTATTTT. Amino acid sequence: CASSQWVGIRTDTQYF.

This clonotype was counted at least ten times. CDR3 bases: TGCGCCAGCAGCTTGTCGGCAGGCTACGAGCAGTACGTC. Translated, it gives CASSLSAGYEQYV. The rearrangement uses TRBV5-1 and TRBJ2-7; D unresolved. The CDR3 consists of 13 residues. Germline CDR1 SGHRS, CDR2 YFSETQ. Between the trimmed V and J ends, which lost 1 base and 3 bases, there was a span of 8 bases.

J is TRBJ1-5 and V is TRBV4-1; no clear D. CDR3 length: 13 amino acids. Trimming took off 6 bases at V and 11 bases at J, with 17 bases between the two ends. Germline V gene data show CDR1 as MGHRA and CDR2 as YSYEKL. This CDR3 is CASSLEGGLAQHF. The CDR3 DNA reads TGCGCCAGCAGTCTAGAGGGCGGTCTGGCCCAGCATTTT.